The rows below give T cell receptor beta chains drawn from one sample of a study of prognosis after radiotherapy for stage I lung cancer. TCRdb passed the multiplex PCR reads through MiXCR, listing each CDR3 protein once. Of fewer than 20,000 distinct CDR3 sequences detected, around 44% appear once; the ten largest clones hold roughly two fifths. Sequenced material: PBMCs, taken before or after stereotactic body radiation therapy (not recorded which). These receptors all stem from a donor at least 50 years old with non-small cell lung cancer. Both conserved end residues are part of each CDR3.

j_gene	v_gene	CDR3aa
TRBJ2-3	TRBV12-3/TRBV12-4	CASSSGTSGGAEGTQYF
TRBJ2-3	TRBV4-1	CASRAGLARTDTQYF
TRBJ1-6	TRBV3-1	CASSQLGVTNSPLHF
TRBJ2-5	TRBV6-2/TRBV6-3	CASSYSGQFETQYF
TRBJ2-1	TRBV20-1	CSQPGLSNEQFF
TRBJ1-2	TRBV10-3	CAISELRDTVNYGYTF
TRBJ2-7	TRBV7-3	CASSLNPGNYEQYF
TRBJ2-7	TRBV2	CASSREGHRGGEQYF
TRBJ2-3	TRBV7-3	CASSPTGASTDTQYF
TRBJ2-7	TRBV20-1	CSAREYRTGPADEQYF
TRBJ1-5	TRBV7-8	CASSLRPGIYSNQPQHF
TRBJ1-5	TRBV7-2	CASSLASGVNQPQHF
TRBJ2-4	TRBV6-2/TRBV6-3	CASSYSSIAKNIQYF
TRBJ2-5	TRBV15	CATSRIGTAQETQYF
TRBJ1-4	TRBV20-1	CSARDLARDGEKLFF
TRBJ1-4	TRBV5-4	CASSLRTGSNEKLFF
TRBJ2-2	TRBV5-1	CASSFGPVTNTGELFF
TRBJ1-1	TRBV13	CASRVRGGMNTEAFF
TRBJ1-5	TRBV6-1	CASSEFNQPQHF
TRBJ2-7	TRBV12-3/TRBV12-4	CASSLQESIHEQYF
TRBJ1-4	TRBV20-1	CSARGDKGGEKLFF
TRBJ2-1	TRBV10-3	CAVRQQGNNEQFF
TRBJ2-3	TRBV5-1	CASSRGAPTDTQYF
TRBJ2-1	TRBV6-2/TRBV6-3	CASSYSGFRGEQFF
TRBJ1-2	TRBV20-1	CSTRLGNNYGYTF
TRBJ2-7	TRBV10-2	CASSEGYEQYF
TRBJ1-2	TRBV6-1	CASSLRQGSGYTF
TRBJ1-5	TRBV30	CAWSVRGGYQPQHF
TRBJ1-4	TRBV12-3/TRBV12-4	CASSRDQSREKLFF
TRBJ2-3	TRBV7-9	CASSPRNGGNTQYF
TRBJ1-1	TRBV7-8	CASSFGSRDRGRFTEAFF
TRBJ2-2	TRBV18	CASSPGTSGGPDTGELFF
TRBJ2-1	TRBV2	CASSETSGNNEQFF
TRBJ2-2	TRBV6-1	CASSEGGSNTGELFF
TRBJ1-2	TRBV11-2	CASSRDSFNYGYTF
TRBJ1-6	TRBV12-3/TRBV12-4	CASAVRGGGANNSPLHF
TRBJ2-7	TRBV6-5	CASSYLGTSVSEQYF
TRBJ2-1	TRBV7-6	CASSLVMGPWNEQFF
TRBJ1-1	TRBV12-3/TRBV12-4	CASSLPGQGGTESFF
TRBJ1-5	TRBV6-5	CASSYVGTDNNQPQHF
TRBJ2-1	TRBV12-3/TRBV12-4	CASSLGGSRFEQFF
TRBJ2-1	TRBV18	CASSPPPRASFYNEQFF
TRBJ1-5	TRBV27	CASRPQLTRNQPQHF
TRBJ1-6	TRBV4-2	CASSQVPLGSSYNSPLHF
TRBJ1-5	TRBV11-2	CASSLEGTGQPQHF
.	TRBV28	CASSSGRDTQHF
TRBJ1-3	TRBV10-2	CASSESDRAVGNTIYF
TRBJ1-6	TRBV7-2	CSTSLRQAYNSPLHF
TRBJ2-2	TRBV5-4	CASSRQTGANTGELFF
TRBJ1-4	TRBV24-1	CATSAGQANEKLFF
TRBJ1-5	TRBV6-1	CASSEPGQGSKPQHF
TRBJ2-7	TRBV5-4	CASRKTQGAYEQYF
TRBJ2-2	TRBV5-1	CASSLPSGVSGGELFF
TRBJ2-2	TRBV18	CASSPPRGAQNTGELFF